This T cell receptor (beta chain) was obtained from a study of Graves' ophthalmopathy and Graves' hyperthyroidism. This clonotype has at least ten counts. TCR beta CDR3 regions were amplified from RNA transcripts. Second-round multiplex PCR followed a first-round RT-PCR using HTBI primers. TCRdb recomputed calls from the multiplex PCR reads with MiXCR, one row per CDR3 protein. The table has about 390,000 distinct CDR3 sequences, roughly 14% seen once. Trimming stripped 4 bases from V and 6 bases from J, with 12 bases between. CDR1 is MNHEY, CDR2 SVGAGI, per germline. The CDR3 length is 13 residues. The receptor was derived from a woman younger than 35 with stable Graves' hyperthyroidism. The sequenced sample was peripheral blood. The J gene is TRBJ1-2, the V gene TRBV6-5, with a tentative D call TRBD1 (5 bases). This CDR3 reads CASSSSGTNGYTF. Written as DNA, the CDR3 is TGTGCCAGCAGTTCCTCCGGGACGAATGGCTACACCTTC.